This T cell receptor (beta chain) emerged from a study of shared clonotypes between healthy human individuals. Assay used: immunoSEQ multiplex PCR; TCRdb lists only in-frame clones, some missing. The sample gives 1.5 million to 2.5 million clones, around 96% of which show up once; less than 1.5% is in the top ten. Concerning this clone itself: The antigen is unknown.

This CDR3 comprises 14 residues. Germline V gene data show CDR1 as WSHSY and CDR2 as SAAADI. Trimming removed 6 bases from V and 9 bases from J; junction bases left unmatched: 9. CD45RO-negative, CCR7-selected cells formed the naive CD8 fraction, which excluded terminally differentiated effector memory CD45RA+ cells. Broader study findings: The study found lower generation probabilities in non-shared clonotypes than in those shared by all four donors.

The sequencing input was naive CD8+ T cells sorted from blood. V gene TRBV10-2 combines with J gene TRBJ2-1, with TRBD2 matching 9 bases. The source is a man aged 18-30 years in good health. The CDR3 reads CASRDWTSEGEQFF. Here the CDR3 DNA reads TGCGCCAGCAGGGACTGGACTAGCGAGGGTGAGCAGTTCTTC.